A single TCR beta chain is shown here with its context. The data stem from a study of control samples from healthy donors and cancer patients. The repertoire was sequenced with immunoSEQ multiplex PCR; TCRdb's copy has only in-frame clones and lacks some. The sample lists some 100,000 clones, approximately 95% occurring once. Germline assignment: CDR1 LNHDA and CDR2 SQIVND (reference sequence). This CDR3 has 14 residues. V was trimmed by 10 bases and J by 5 bases, leaving 18 bases between them. What was sequenced was blood. The genes are TRBV19 and TRBJ2-1; D is perhaps TRBD2 (5 bases). The sequence was collected from a man in his late teens or twenties in good health. DNA of the CDR3: TGTGCCACGACGGTTCTTGAGGGTCACAATGAGCAGTTCTTC. Translation: CATTVLEGHNEQFF. Combining the CDR3 with reference TRBV19 and TRBJ2-1 gives the whole variable domain DGGITQSPKYLFRKEGQNVTLSCEQNLNHDAMYWYRQDPGQGLRLIYYSQIVNDFQKGDIAEGYSVSREKKESFPLTVTSAQKNPTAFYLCATTVLEGHNEQFFGPGTRLTVL.